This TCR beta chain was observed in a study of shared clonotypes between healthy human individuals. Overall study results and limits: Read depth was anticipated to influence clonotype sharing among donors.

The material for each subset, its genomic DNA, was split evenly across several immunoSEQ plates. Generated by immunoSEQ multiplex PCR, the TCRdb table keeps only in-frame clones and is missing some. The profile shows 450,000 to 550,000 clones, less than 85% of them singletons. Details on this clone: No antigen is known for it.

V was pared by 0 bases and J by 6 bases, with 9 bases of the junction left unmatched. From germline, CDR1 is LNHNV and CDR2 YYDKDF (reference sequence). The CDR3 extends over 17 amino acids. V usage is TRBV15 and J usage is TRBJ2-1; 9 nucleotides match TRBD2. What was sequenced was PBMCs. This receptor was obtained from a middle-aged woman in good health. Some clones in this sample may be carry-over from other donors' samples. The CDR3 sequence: CATSREAGREGSNEQFF. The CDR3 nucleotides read TGTGCCACCAGCAGAGAGGCGGGGCGGGAGGGTAGCAATGAGCAGTTCTTC. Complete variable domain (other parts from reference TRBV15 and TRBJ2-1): DAMVIQNPRYQVTQFGKPVTLSCSQTLNHNVMYWYQQKSSQAPKLLFHYYDKDFNNEADTPDNFQSRRPNTSFCFLDIRSPGLGDTAMYLCATSREAGREGSNEQFFGPGTRLTVL.